This T cell receptor (beta chain) was profiled in a study of CD8 T cells in Susac syndrome. Notes on the study in general: The CD4+ T cell repertoires in Susac syndrome did not show any clonal expansion. The relatively small number of individuals in the TCR sequencing and HLA analysis was acknowledged by the study.

Only one count was recorded for this clonotype. Antigen unknown. An amount of RNA that ranged from roughly 0.5 to 1 ug was reverse transcribed with random hexamers. One entry per CDR3 protein, called by TCRdb with MiXCR from the immunoSEQ multiplex PCR reads. In the table there are roughly 100,000 distinct CDR3 sequences, around 94% of which are singletons. Sequencing targeted TCR beta in blood CD8+ and CD4+ T cells. Negative isolation yielded CD8+ and CD4+ T cells; FACS enriched TEMRA cells. J lost 4 bases, V lost 4 bases, and 7 bases had no gene match. There are 15 residues in the CDR3. CDR1 and CDR2 from the germline V gene are MNHEY and SVGAGI.

The V call is TRBV6-5, the J call TRBJ2-7; 10 bases fit TRBD1. The clonotype originates from a human donor with Susac syndrome. Input material: CD4+ T cells from PBMCs. CDR3 sequence: CASSSPGQGIYEQYF. Written as DNA, the CDR3 is TGTGCCAGCAGTTCACCGGGACAGGGGATTTACGAGCAGTACTTC.